These T cell receptor beta chains were read from a single sample in a study of T cell responses to AZD1222 COVID-19 vaccine. Method: immunoSEQ multiplex PCR; TCRdb's copy keeps in-frame clones and lacks some. The table lists roughly 130,000 clones, more than 90% of them singletons. The sequenced sample was peripheral blood, obtained on day 0 of AZD1222 vaccination. All receptors come from an adult in good health. CDR3s include the opening cysteine and the closing phenylalanine or tryptophan. Each record gives: CDR3 length, V gene, J gene, clone size, D gene, CDR3 protein. The D gene is left open where the match is weak. Only some rows state a clone size, as once, few, many or a class for expanded clones.

cdr3_length: 14; v_call: TRBV27; j_call: TRBJ1-5; clone_size: NA; d_call: NA; cdr3_aa: CASSPGGNNQPQHF
cdr3_length: 15; v_call: TRBV5-1; j_call: TRBJ1-4; clone_size: NA; d_call: NA; cdr3_aa: CASRTIGQSNEKLFF
cdr3_length: 16; v_call: TRBV11-3; j_call: TRBJ1-1; clone_size: NA; d_call: NA; cdr3_aa: CASSLGGGRMNTEAFF
cdr3_length: 18; v_call: TRBV4-2; j_call: TRBJ1-1; clone_size: NA; d_call: NA; cdr3_aa: CASSQEPGKGGRVAEAFF
cdr3_length: 14; v_call: TRBV5-1; j_call: TRBJ1-1; clone_size: NA; d_call: NA; cdr3_aa: CASSLDIGNTEAFF
cdr3_length: 13; v_call: TRBV2; j_call: TRBJ1-3; clone_size: NA; d_call: NA; cdr3_aa: CASAQGTGNTIYF
cdr3_length: 16; v_call: TRBV5-1; j_call: TRBJ1-1; clone_size: NA; d_call: NA; cdr3_aa: CASSSGGPRMNTEAFF
cdr3_length: 13; v_call: TRBV12-3/TRBV12-4; j_call: TRBJ2-7; clone_size: NA; d_call: TRBD2; cdr3_aa: CASGGDGKYEQYF
cdr3_length: 13; v_call: TRBV28; j_call: TRBJ1-1; clone_size: NA; d_call: NA; cdr3_aa: CASSLLGGTEAFF
cdr3_length: 15; v_call: TRBV4-1; j_call: TRBJ1-5; clone_size: NA; d_call: NA; cdr3_aa: CASSPPGRFNQPQHF
cdr3_length: 16; v_call: TRBV6-5; j_call: TRBJ2-5; clone_size: NA; d_call: TRBD1; cdr3_aa: CASSSITGERRETQYF
cdr3_length: 14; v_call: TRBV6-2/TRBV6-3; j_call: TRBJ2-3; clone_size: NA; d_call: TRBD2; cdr3_aa: CASSLGLATDTQYF
cdr3_length: 16; v_call: TRBV25-1; j_call: TRBJ2-7; clone_size: NA; d_call: TRBD2; cdr3_aa: CASSEGPTSGNYEQYF
cdr3_length: 14; v_call: TRBV7-2; j_call: TRBJ1-1; clone_size: NA; d_call: NA; cdr3_aa: CASSLIRENTEAFF
cdr3_length: 15; v_call: TRBV6-5; j_call: TRBJ2-1; clone_size: NA; d_call: TRBD2; cdr3_aa: CASRTSGSTYNEQFF
cdr3_length: 17; v_call: TRBV9; j_call: TRBJ1-4; clone_size: NA; d_call: NA; cdr3_aa: CASSVALRGTLIEKLFF
cdr3_length: 18; v_call: TRBV5-1; j_call: TRBJ2-4; clone_size: NA; d_call: TRBD2; cdr3_aa: CASSLVASGPQAKNIQYF
cdr3_length: 14; v_call: TRBV4-1; j_call: TRBJ1-2; clone_size: NA; d_call: TRBD1; cdr3_aa: CASSPVGTGGGYTF
cdr3_length: 17; v_call: TRBV13; j_call: TRBJ1-6; clone_size: NA; d_call: NA; cdr3_aa: CASSKGSPGGSISPLHF
cdr3_length: 14; v_call: TRBV3-1/TRBV3-2; j_call: TRBJ1-1; clone_size: NA; d_call: NA; cdr3_aa: CASSRLDSNTEAFF
cdr3_length: 12; v_call: TRBV7-9; j_call: TRBJ2-2; clone_size: few; d_call: NA; cdr3_aa: CASSLMRGELFF
cdr3_length: 13; v_call: TRBV12-3/TRBV12-4; j_call: TRBJ1-2; clone_size: NA; d_call: NA; cdr3_aa: CASKVDGGLGYTF
cdr3_length: 15; v_call: TRBV6-2/TRBV6-3; j_call: TRBJ1-4; clone_size: NA; d_call: NA; cdr3_aa: CASSFGTALGEKLFF
cdr3_length: 14; v_call: TRBV11-2; j_call: TRBJ1-4; clone_size: NA; d_call: NA; cdr3_aa: CASSLGVSVEKLFF
cdr3_length: 13; v_call: TRBV7-8; j_call: TRBJ1-1; clone_size: NA; d_call: NA; cdr3_aa: CASSWDTNTEAFF
cdr3_length: 15; v_call: TRBV19; j_call: TRBJ2-1; clone_size: NA; d_call: TRBD2; cdr3_aa: CASSMLLAGVDEQFF
cdr3_length: 15; v_call: TRBV5-1; j_call: TRBJ2-1; clone_size: NA; d_call: NA; cdr3_aa: CASSQTGALADEQFF
cdr3_length: 13; v_call: TRBV4-1; j_call: TRBJ1-1; clone_size: few; d_call: TRBD1; cdr3_aa: CASSSGQGPEAFF
cdr3_length: 14; v_call: TRBV4-1; j_call: TRBJ1-1; clone_size: once; d_call: NA; cdr3_aa: CASSQDPRNTEAFF
cdr3_length: 12; v_call: TRBV29-1; j_call: TRBJ1-2; clone_size: NA; d_call: NA; cdr3_aa: CSVAARPEGYTF
cdr3_length: 15; v_call: TRBV5-4; j_call: TRBJ1-4; clone_size: NA; d_call: TRBD1; cdr3_aa: CASSSSGTVNEKLFF